This T cell receptor beta chain is from a study of T cell responses to AZD1222 COVID-19 vaccine. General observations from the study: Among those given AZD1222, only six were seropositive at baseline. Clonal diversity was possibly underestimated, and white British individuals and females predominated among donors. Increased Spike-specific TCR breadth and depth were observed after two AZD1222 doses.

Sequenced by immunoSEQ multiplex PCR; TCRdb stores in-frame clones only, minus some. The sample consists of roughly 140,000 clones, roughly 90% of them appearing once. The study pooled second doses at about 4 or about 12 weeks. Of note for this clone: What it binds is not known.

The V gene lost 4 bases and the J gene lost 5 bases, with 11 bases spanning the gap. The CDR3 loop spans 13 amino acids. The V gene's germline CDR1 is MNHEY and CDR2 SMNVEV (reference sequence). J is TRBJ2-5 and V is TRBV27; D might be TRBD1 (6 bases). The sample in question was peripheral blood, obtained 28 days after the second AZD1222 dose. This TCR derives from an adult who received the AZD1222 COVID-19 vaccine. CDR3: CASSSQGRETQYF. The CDR3 coding sequence is TGTGCCAGCAGTTCACAGGGTAGGGAGACCCAGTACTTC.